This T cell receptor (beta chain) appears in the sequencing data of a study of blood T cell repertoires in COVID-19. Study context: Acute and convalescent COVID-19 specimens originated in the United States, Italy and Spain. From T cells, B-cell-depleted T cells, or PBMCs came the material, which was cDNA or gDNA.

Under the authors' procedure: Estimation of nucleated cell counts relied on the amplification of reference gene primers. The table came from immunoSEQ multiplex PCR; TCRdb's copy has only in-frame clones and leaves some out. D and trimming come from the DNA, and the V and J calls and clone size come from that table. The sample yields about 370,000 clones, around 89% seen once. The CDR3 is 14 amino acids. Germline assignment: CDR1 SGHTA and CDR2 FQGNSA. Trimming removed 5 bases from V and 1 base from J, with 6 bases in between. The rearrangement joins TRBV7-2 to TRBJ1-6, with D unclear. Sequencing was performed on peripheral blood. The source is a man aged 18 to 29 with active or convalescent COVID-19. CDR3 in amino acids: CASSPLSYNSPLHF. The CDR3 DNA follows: TGTGCCAGCAGCCCCTTGTCCTATAATTCACCCCTCCACTTT.